This T cell receptor (beta chain) was recorded in a study of T-cell reconstitution after alpha-beta-depleted transplantation in children. Unique molecular identifiers were incorporated when the TCRbeta library was constructed. TCRdb re-derived calls from the PCR reads in MiXCR, one entry per CDR3 protein. In the table there are roughly 300,000 distinct CDR3 sequences, roughly 9.5% of which are singletons. Per germline, CDR1 SGHRS and CDR2 YFSETQ. The germline V and J ends were trimmed by 0 bases and 1 base, with 10 bases remaining between them. The CDR3 contains 15 residues. Source: PBMCs from the stem cell graft donor, taken from the stem cell graft. The receptor's source is a human donor who donated a stem cell graft to a child with SCID. This chain uses TRBV5-1 with TRBJ1-1, with D tentatively TRBD1 (5 bases). CDR3 protein: CASSLGQGGNTEAFF. In DNA form, the CDR3 reads TGCGCCAGCAGCTTGGGTCAGGGAGGGAACACTGAAGCTTTCTTT. Full variable domain (missing parts from reference TRBV5-1 and TRBJ1-1): KAGVTQTPRYLIKTRGQQVTLSCSPISGHRSVSWYQQTPGQGLQFLFEYFSETQRNKGNFPGRFSGRQFSNSRSEMNVSTLELGDSALYLCASSLGQGGNTEAFFGQGTRLTVV.